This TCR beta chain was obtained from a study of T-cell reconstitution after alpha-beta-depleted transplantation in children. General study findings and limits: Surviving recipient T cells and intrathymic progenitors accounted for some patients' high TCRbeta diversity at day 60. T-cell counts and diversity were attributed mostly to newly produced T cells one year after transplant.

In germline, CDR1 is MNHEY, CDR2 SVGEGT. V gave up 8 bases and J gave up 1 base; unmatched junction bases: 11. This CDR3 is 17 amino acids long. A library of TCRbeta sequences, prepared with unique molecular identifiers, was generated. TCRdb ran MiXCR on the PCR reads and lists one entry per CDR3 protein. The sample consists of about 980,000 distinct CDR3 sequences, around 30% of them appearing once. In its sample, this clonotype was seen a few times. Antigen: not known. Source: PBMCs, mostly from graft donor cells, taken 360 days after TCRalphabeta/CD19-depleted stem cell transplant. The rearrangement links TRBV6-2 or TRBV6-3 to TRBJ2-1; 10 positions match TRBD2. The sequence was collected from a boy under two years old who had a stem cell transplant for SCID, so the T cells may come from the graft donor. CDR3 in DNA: TGTGCCAGCTCGACTAGCGGGTCGATCCCATCCTACAATGAGCAGTTCTTC. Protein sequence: CASSTSGSIPSYNEQFF.